This TCR beta chain is drawn from a study of T cells after yellow fever vaccination. This clonotype appeared many times. The target antigen is unknown. V dropped 1 base and J dropped 3; count of bases not matched to a gene: 6. The CDR3 covers 16 residues. Study-wide points: Among primary-vaccination clones, most reappeared after the booster, at just under 98% for CD4 and more than 85% for CD8.

TCRdb analysed the 5' RACE reads with MiXCR anew, one entry per CDR3 protein. The sample includes approximately 110,000 distinct CDR3 sequences, 6.5% to 9% of them seen just once. The sample in question was CD8+ T cells sorted from PBMCs, obtained 45 days after the yellow fever booster vaccination. This chain links TRBV12-3 or TRBV12-4 with TRBJ2-1; 7 bases map to TRBD2. This receptor was identified in a man aged 30-40 years who received the YFV17D yellow fever vaccine. The CDR3 protein is CASSLVGTSDYNEQFF. The CDR3 bases are TGTGCCAGCAGTTTAGTCGGAACTAGCGACTACAATGAGCAGTTCTTC.